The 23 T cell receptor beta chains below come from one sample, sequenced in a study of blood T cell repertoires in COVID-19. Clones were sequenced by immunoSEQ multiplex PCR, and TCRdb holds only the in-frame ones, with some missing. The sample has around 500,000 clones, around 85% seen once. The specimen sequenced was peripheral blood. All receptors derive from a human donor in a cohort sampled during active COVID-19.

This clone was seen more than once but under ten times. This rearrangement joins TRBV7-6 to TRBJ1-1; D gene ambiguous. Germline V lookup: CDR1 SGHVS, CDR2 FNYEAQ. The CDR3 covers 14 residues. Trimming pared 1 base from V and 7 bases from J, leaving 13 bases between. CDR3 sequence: CASSLVKGSGEAFF. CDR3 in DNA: TGTGCCAGCAGCTTAGTTAAAGGGAGTGGTGAAGCTTTCTTT.

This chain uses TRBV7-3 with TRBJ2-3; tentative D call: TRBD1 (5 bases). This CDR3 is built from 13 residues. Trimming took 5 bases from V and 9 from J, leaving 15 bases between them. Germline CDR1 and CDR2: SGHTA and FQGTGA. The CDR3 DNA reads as TGTGCCAGCAGCCCTGGTAACAGGCAGACGCAGTATTTT. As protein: CASSPGNRQTQYF.

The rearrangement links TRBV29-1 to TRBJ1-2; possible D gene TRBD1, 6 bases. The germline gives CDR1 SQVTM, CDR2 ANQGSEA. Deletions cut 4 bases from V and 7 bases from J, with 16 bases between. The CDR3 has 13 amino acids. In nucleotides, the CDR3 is TGCAGCGTTGTCCGGGGGGGGCTCCGTGGCTACACCTTC. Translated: CSVVRGGLRGYTF.

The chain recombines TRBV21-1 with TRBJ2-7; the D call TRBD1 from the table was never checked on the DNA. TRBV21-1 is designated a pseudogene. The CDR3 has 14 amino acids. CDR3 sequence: CASSRQGAFYEQYF. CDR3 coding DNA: TGTGCCAGCAGTCGACAGGGGGCTTTTTACGAGCAGTACTTC.

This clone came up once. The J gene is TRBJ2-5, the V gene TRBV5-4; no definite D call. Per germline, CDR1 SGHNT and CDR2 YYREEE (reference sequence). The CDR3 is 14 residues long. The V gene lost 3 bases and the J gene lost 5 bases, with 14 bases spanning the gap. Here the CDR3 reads CASSSTDTRETQYF. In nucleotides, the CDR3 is TGTGCCAGCAGCTCGACCGACACCAGGGAGACCCAGTACTTC.

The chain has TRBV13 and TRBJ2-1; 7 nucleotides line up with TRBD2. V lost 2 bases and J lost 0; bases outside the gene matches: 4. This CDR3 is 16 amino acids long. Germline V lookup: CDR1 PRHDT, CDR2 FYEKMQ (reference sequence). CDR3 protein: CASSLSRGSSYNEQFF. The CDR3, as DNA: TGTGCCAGCAGCTTATCGCGGGGGAGCTCCTACAATGAGCAGTTCTTC.

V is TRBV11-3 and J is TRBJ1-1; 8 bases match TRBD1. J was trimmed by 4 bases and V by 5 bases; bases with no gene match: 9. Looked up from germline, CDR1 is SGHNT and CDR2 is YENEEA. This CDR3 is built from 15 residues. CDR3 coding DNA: TGTGCCAGCAGCACCCGGACAGGGCCGATCACTGAAGCTTTCTTT. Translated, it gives CASSTRTGPITEAFF.

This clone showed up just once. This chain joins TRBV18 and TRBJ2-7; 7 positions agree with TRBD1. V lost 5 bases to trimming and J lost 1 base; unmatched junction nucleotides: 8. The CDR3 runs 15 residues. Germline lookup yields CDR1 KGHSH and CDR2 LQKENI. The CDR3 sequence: CASSFDRARSYEQYF. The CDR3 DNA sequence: TGTGCCAGCTCATTTGACAGGGCCAGATCCTACGAGCAGTACTTC.

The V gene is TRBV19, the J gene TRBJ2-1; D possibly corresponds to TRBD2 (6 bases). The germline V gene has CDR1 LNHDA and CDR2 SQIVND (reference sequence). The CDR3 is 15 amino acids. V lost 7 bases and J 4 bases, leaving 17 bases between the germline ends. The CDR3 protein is CASTAGLGLYNEQFF. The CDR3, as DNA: TGTGCCAGTACCGCGGGACTTGGACTATACAATGAGCAGTTCTTC.

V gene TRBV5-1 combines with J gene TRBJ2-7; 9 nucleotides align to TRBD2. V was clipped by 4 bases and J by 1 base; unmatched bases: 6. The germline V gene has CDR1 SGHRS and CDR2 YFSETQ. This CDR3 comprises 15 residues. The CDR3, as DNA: TGCGCCAGCAGCCAACCTAGCGGGGAGTCCTACGAGCAGTACTTC. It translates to CASSQPSGESYEQYF.

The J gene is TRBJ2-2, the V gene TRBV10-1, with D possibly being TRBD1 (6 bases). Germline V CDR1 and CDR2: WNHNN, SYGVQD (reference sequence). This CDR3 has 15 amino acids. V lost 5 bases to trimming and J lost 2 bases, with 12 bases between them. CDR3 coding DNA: TGCGCCAGCAGTATGGACAGCGCAAACACCGGGGAGCTGTTTTTT. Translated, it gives CASSMDSANTGELFF.

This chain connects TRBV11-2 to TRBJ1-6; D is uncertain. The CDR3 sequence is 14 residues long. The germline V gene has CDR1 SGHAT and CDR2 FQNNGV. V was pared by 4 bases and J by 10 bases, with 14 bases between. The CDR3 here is CASSSVRFRSPLHF. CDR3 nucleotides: TGTGCCAGCAGCTCTGTTCGTTTTCGGTCACCCCTCCACTTT.

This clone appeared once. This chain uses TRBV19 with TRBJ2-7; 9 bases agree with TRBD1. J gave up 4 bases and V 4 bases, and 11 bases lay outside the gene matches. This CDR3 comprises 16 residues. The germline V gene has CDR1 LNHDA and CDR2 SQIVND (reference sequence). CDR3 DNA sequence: TGTGCCAGTAGTACCCGCGGCGAACAGGGGGCTTACGAGCAGTACTTC. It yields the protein CASSTRGEQGAYEQYF.

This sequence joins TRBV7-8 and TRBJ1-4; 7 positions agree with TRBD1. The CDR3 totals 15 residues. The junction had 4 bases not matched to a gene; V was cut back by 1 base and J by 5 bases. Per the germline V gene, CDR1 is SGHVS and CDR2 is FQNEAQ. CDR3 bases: TGTGCCAGCAGCTTAGAGACAGGGAAGAATGAAAAACTGTTTTTT. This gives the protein CASSLETGKNEKLFF.

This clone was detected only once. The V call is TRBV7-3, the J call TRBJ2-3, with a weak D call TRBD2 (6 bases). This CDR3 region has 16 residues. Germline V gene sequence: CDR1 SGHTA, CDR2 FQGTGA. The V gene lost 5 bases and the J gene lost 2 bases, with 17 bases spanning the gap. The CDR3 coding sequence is TGTGCCAGCAGCCCGACTAGACGGGGAACCACAGATACGCAGTATTTT. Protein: CASSPTRRGTTDTQYF.

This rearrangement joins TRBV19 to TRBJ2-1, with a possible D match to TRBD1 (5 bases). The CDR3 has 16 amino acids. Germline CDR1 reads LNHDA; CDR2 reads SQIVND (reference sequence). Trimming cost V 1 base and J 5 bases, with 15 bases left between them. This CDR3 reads CASSIGRAPRDNEQFF. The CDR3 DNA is TGTGCCAGTAGTATAGGCAGGGCGCCTCGCGACAATGAGCAGTTCTTC.

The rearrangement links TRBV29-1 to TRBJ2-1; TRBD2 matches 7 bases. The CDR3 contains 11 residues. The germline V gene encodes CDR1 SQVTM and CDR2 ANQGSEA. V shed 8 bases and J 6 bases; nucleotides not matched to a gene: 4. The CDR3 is CSLWGGNEQFF. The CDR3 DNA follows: TGCAGCCTCTGGGGGGGCAATGAGCAGTTCTTC.

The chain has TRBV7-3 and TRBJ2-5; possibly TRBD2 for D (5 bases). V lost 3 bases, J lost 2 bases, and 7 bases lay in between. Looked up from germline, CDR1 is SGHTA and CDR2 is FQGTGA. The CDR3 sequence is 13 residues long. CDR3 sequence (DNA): TGTGCCAGCAGCTTTACTAGTCAAGAGACCCAGTACTTC. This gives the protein CASSFTSQETQYF.

This CDR3 is CAISEPTGTTEAFF. CDR3 coding DNA: TGTGCCATCAGTGAGCCGACAGGGACAACTGAAGCTTTCTTT. J is TRBJ1-1 and V is TRBV10-3; TRBD1 aligns across 7 bases. V was clipped by 2 bases and J by 5 bases; unmatched bases: 5. Per the germline V gene, CDR1 is ENHRY and CDR2 is SYGVKD. The CDR3 runs 14 residues.

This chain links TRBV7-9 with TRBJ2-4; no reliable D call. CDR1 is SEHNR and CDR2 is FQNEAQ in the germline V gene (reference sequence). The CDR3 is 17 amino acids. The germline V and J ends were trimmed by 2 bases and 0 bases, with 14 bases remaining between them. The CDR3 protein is CASSLRREPLAKNIQYF. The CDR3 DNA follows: TGTGCCAGCAGCTTAAGGAGAGAGCCACTAGCCAAAAACATTCAGTACTTC.

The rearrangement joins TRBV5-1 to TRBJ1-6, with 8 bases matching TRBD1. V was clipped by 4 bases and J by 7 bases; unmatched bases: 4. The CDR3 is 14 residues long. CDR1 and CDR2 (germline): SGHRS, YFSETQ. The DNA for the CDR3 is TGCGCCAGCAGCCTAGGGGACAGGAATTCACCCCTCCACTTT. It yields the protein CASSLGDRNSPLHF.

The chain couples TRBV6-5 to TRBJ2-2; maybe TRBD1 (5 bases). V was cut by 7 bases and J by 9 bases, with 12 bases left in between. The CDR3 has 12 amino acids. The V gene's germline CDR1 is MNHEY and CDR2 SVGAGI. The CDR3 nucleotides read TGTGCCAGCATTAGGGGTTCCCGGGAGCTGTTTTTT. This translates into CASIRGSRELFF.

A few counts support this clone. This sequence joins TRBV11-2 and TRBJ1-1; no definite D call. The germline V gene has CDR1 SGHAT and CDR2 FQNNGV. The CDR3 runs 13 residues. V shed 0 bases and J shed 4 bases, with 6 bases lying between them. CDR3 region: CASSLELSTEAFF. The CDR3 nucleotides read TGTGCCAGCAGCTTAGAATTGAGCACTGAAGCTTTCTTT. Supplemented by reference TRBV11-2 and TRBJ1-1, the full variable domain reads EAGVAQSPRYKIIEKRQSVAFWCNPISGHATLYWYQQILGQGPKLLIQFQNNGVVDDSQLPKDRFSAERLKGVDSTLKIQPAKLEDSAVYLCASSLELSTEAFFGQGTRLTVV.